The 11 T cell receptor beta chains below were found in one sample sequenced in a study of T cell responses to AZD1222 COVID-19 vaccine (dated by TCRdb to the early 2020s). Libraries were constructed by the immunoSEQ multiplex PCR assay. As stored in TCRdb, this immuneACCESS dataset retains in-frame rearrangements with V and J assigned. A fraction of the clones does not appear; measured against another copy, unresolved V genes explain less than half of the discrepancy, and the remainder lacks a known reason. The sample yields 50,000 to 60,000 clones; about 80% were counted once. Roughly 5.2% of the sample comes from the top ten. This specimen's time point label, interpreted: about 28 days (+/-7) after the second vaccine dose. Sequencing was performed on peripheral blood, taken 28 days after the second AZD1222 dose. These receptors originate from an adult who received the AZD1222 COVID-19 vaccine.

This rearrangement joins TRBV11-2 to TRBJ1-2; tentatively, D is TRBD1 (5 bases). The CDR3 has 14 amino acids. Germline loops: CDR1 SGHAT, CDR2 FQNNGV. V lost 5 bases to trimming and J lost 2 bases, with 12 bases between them. This chain's CDR3 is CASSGGLLNYGYTF. CDR3 coding DNA: TGTGCCAGCAGCGGGGGACTTTTAAACTATGGCTACACCTTC. The full variable domain, in which reference TRBV11-2 and TRBJ1-2 provide the parts outside the CDR3, is EAGVAQSPRYKIIEKRQSVAFWCNPISGHATLYWYQQILGQGPKLLIQFQNNGVVDDSQLPKDRFSAERLKGVDSTLKIQPAKLEDSAVYLCASSGGLLNYGYTFGSGTRLTVV.

V gene TRBV6-1 combines with J gene TRBJ1-2, with D unclear. Per the germline V gene, CDR1 is MNHNS and CDR2 is SASEGT. This CDR3 comprises 15 residues. V lost 7 bases to trimming and J lost 0 bases, with 15 bases between them. The CDR3 DNA follows: TGTGCCAGCACAGGTTTGGACGGATCTAACTATGGCTACACCTTC. Its translation is CASTGLDGSNYGYTF.

Here the CDR3 reads CASSTSGGNYGYTF. The CDR3 DNA sequence: TGCGCCAGCAGCACCTCCGGAGGTAACTATGGCTACACCTTC. V and J are TRBV5-1 and TRBJ1-2; D gene ambiguous. The V end lost 4 bases, the J end lost 1 base, and 11 bases lay between the germline ends. CDR1 SGHRS and CDR2 YFSETQ come from the germline V gene. The CDR3 is made up of 14 amino acids.

The chain couples TRBV30 to TRBJ1-3; D perhaps matches TRBD1 (6 bases). CDR3 size: 15 residues. CDR1 GTSNPN and CDR2 SVGIG come from the germline V gene (reference sequence). The germline V and J ends were trimmed by 4 bases and 2 bases, with 15 bases remaining between them. The CDR3 nucleotides are TGTGCCTGGAATGCCGATTGGACAGCTGGAAACACCATATATTTT. Its translation: CAWNADWTAGNTIYF.

The chain has TRBV7-9 and TRBJ2-1, with unresolved D. Germline V gene sequence: CDR1 SEHNR, CDR2 FQNEAQ (reference sequence). Trimming pared 6 bases from V and 15 bases from J, leaving 15 bases between. The CDR3 totals 11 residues. CDR3 sequence (DNA): TGTGCCAGCAGTTCAGCCACCCGGCGGTTCTTC. It translates to CASSSATRRFF.

There are a few counts of this clone. CDR3 residues: CASIPRPPGRETQYF. In nucleotides, the CDR3 is TGTGCCAGCATCCCTAGACCGCCAGGCCGGGAGACCCAGTACTTC. The chain recombines TRBV6-5 with TRBJ2-5; D is unresolved. CDR1 and CDR2 (germline): MNHEY, SVGAGI. This CDR3 comprises 15 residues. The germline V and J ends were trimmed by 7 bases and 5 bases, with 20 bases remaining between them.

This clone has just one count. The chain is built from TRBV10-2 and TRBJ1-5; tentatively, D is TRBD1 (6 bases). CDR1 and CDR2 from the germline V gene are WSHSY and SAAADI. The CDR3 totals 15 residues. Trimming left V 2 bases short and J 6 bases short, with 14 bases between. For the CDR3, the DNA is TGCGCCAGCAGTGAGGGGTCAGGGGAAACTCAGCCCCAGCATTTT. This codes for CASSEGSGETQPQHF.

The genes are TRBV10-3 and TRBJ2-1; D is possibly TRBD2 (6 bases). Trimming took 3 bases from V and 4 from J, leaving 13 bases between them. CDR3 length equals 15 residues. The germline V gene encodes CDR1 ENHRY and CDR2 SYGVKD. The CDR3 here is CAISDSGGAYNEQFF. The CDR3 DNA reads TGTGCCATCAGTGATAGTGGCGGGGCGTACAATGAGCAGTTCTTC.

The V and J genes are TRBV28 and TRBJ2-7; D call uncertain. This CDR3 is built from 14 residues. Germline CDR1 MDHEN, CDR2 SYDVKM. The V and J ends lost 6 bases and 3 bases respectively, with 15 bases between them. CDR3 in DNA: TGTGCCAGCAGCCCAACGCGCTTGGGCTACGAGCAGTACTTC. Translated: CASSPTRLGYEQYF.

On this clone: Compared with germline, one end of the junction differs, possibly owing to a read error. The chain carries TRBV7-7 and TRBJ2-1; 11 bases are shared with TRBD2. This CDR3 comprises 15 residues. CDR1 and CDR2 from the germline V gene are SSHAT and FNYEAQ (reference sequence). This chain's CDR3 is CASSPGLADSNEQFF. The CDR3 DNA reads as TGTGCTAGCAGCCCGGGACTAGCGGACTCTAATGAGCAGTTCTTC.

V usage is TRBV27 and J usage is TRBJ2-1, with TRBD2 matching over 13 bases. The germline V gene has CDR1 MNHEY and CDR2 SMNVEV (reference sequence). This CDR3 comprises 19 residues. The junction had 9 bases not matched to a gene; V was cut back by 0 bases and J by 4 bases. The CDR3 region has the DNA TGTGCCAGCAGTTTATCGACACGCAAGGGACTAGCGGGGTACAATGAGCAGTTCTTC. Translation: CASSLSTRKGLAGYNEQFF.